The 8 T cell receptor beta chains reported below all come from one sample, sequenced in a study of blood T cell repertoires in COVID-19. Produced via immunoSEQ multiplex PCR; TCRdb's table is partial and in-frame only. The top ten clones hold 10% of a sample with around 390,000 clones, approximately 87% of them seen once. The specimen sequenced was PBMCs or T cells enriched from blood (not recorded which). These receptors originate from a woman aged 50 to 60 who had recovered from COVID-19.

The genes are TRBV7-2 and TRBJ2-7, with 8 bases identical to TRBD1. J lost 7 bases, V lost 0 bases, and 5 bases had no gene match. The CDR3 covers 14 residues. From germline, CDR1 is SGHTA and CDR2 FQGNSA. DNA for the CDR3: TGTGCCAGCAGCTTAGCGCAGGGGGCGGGTGAGCAGTACTTC. Amino acid sequence: CASSLAQGAGEQYF.

This sequence joins TRBV18 and TRBJ2-1; 7 bases are a match to TRBD2. The CDR3 extends over 18 amino acids. Germline assignment: CDR1 KGHSH and CDR2 LQKENI. The junction had 11 bases not matched to a gene; V was cut back by 3 bases and J by 0 bases. The chain's CDR3 is CASSPLGGGRSSYNEQFF. The CDR3 nucleotides are TGTGCCAGCTCACCTCTAGGCGGGGGTAGGAGCTCCTACAATGAGCAGTTCTTC.

J is TRBJ2-5 and V is TRBV5-5, with 10 bases identical to TRBD1. V was clipped by 3 bases and J by 1 base; unmatched bases: 3. This CDR3 has 15 residues. Per germline, CDR1 SGHKS and CDR2 YYEKEE (reference sequence). The CDR3 DNA is TGTGCCAGCAGCTCGGGACAGGGGAGCCAAGAGACCCAGTACTTC. It encodes CASSSGQGSQETQYF.

V usage is TRBV7-2 and J usage is TRBJ1-6; no clear D gene. Germline V CDR1 and CDR2: SGHTA, FQGNSA. CDR3 size: 16 residues. Trimming cost V 3 bases and J 0 bases, with 9 bases left between them. The CDR3, as DNA: TGTGCCAGCAGCTTTGGGAGAAGCTCCTATAATTCACCCCTCCACTTT. Its translation: CASSFGRSSYNSPLHF.

The chain links TRBV5-4 to TRBJ1-1; TRBD1 matches 9 bases. The CDR3 sequence is 14 residues long. Germline V gene lookup returns CDR1 SGHNT and CDR2 YYREEE (reference sequence). J gave up 7 bases and V 4 bases, and 8 bases lay outside the gene matches. The CDR3 sequence: CASSHITGGGEAFF. The CDR3 DNA is TGTGCCAGCAGCCACATTACAGGGGGCGGTGAAGCTTTCTTT. The full variable domain, in which reference TRBV5-4 and TRBJ1-1 provide the parts outside the CDR3, is ETGVTQSPTHLIKTRGQQVTLRCSSQSGHNTVSWYQQALGQGPQFIFQYYREEENGRGNFPPRFSGLQFPNYSSELNVNALELDDSALYLCASSHITGGGEAFFGQGTRLTVV.

This chain uses TRBV12-3 or TRBV12-4 with TRBJ1-1; unclear D gene. This CDR3 is built from 12 residues. V was trimmed by 7 bases and J by 6 bases, leaving 12 bases between them. CDR3 sequence: CASNSGAAEAFF. CDR3 nucleotides: TGTGCCAGCAACTCGGGTGCGGCTGAAGCTTTCTTT.

This rearrangement joins TRBV4-2 to TRBJ1-2; TRBD1 aligns across 10 bases. The CDR3 loop spans 18 amino acids. Germline assignment: CDR1 LGHNA and CDR2 YNFKEQ. V was pared by 5 bases and J by 2 bases, with 14 bases of the junction left unmatched. The CDR3 loop is CASSNHRRGQGDNYGYTF. The CDR3 nucleotides are TGTGCCAGCAGCAACCACCGGAGAGGACAGGGGGACAACTATGGCTACACCTTC.

This chain joins TRBV3-1 (or the pseudogene TRBV3-2) and TRBJ2-2, with 7 bases matching TRBD1. There are 15 residues in the CDR3. The J segment lost 6 bases and the V segment lost 4 bases, leaving 8 bases of the junction unmatched. Germline V gene sequence: CDR1 LGHDT, CDR2 YNNKEL (reference sequence). CDR3 region: CASSRGTGVAGELFF. The DNA of the CDR3 is TGTGCCAGCAGCCGAGGTACAGGGGTTGCCGGGGAGCTGTTTTTT.